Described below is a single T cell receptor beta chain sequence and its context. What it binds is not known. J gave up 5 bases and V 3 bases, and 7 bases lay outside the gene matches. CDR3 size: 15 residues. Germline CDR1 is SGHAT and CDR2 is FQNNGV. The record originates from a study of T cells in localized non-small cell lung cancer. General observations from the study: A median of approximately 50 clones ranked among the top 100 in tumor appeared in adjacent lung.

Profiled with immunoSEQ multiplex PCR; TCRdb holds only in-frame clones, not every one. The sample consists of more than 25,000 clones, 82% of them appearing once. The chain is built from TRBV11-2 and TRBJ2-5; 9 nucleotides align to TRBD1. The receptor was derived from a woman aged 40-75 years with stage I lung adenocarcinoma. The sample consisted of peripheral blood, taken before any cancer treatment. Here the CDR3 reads CASSFTGGAGETQYF. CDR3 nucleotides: TGTGCCAGCAGCTTCACAGGGGGCGCGGGGGAGACCCAGTACTTC.